These T cell receptor beta chains were read from a single sample in a study of blood T cell repertoires in COVID-19. TCRdb keeps only in-frame clones here, not all; method: immunoSEQ multiplex PCR. Among about 330,000 clones listed, about four fifths were seen once. The sequencing sample was made of peripheral blood. These receptors were collected from a woman in her forties or fifties with acute or convalescent COVID-19. Each CDR3 is given with its conserved first and last residue. A D gene is named only where the DNA matches it firmly. Clone size, where shown, is once, few, many, or a class for clones that have expanded.

J | D | size | V | CDR3 | DNA
TRBJ2-7 | TRBD2 | NA | TRBV3-1/TRBV3-2 | CASSQTPGLAGNEQYF | TGTGCCAGCAGCCAGACACCGGGACTAGCGGGAAACGAGCAGTACTTC
TRBJ2-5 | NA | NA | TRBV29-1 | CSVERLDGTQYF | TGCAGCGTTGAACGGCTAGACGGGACCCAGTACTTC
TRBJ2-4 | NA | NA | TRBV21-1 | CASSSTPAPEGIQYF | TGTGCCAGCAGCTCCACCCCGGCCCCGGAGGGCATTCAGTACTTC
TRBJ1-4 | TRBD1 | NA | TRBV3-1/TRBV3-2 | CASSQTGQGLDEKLFF | TGTGCCAGCAGCCAAACGGGACAGGGCTTAGATGAAAAACTGTTTTTT
TRBJ1-1 | NA | NA | TRBV5-1 | CASSLVQMNTEAFF | TGCGCCAGCAGCTTGGTTCAGATGAACACTGAAGCTTTCTTT
TRBJ1-1 | NA | NA | TRBV6-2/TRBV6-3 | CASSYEANTEAFF | TGTGCCAGCAGTTACGAGGCAAACACTGAAGCTTTCTTT
TRBJ2-2 | NA | few | TRBV7-2 | CASSFSGTGGELFF | TGTGCCAGCAGCTTTTCAGGAACTGGCGGGGAGCTGTTTTTT
TRBJ1-4 | TRBD1 | NA | TRBV5-1 | CASSSRTGANEKLFF | TGCGCCAGCAGCTCCCGGACAGGCGCTAATGAAAAACTGTTTTTT
TRBJ1-5 | NA | NA | TRBV10-3 | CAISPTDYSNQPQHF | TGTGCCATCAGTCCGACAGATTATAGCAATCAGCCCCAGCATTTT
TRBJ2-3 | TRBD1 | NA | TRBV18 | CASSPRQGEPGTDTQYF | TGTGCCAGCTCACCAAGACAGGGGGAACCTGGGACAGATACGCAGTATTTT
TRBJ2-3 | TRBD1 | few | TRBV27 | CASGIQKGAPTDTQYF | TGTGCCAGCGGGATTCAAAAGGGGGCCCCCACAGATACGCAGTATTTT
TRBJ2-7 | NA | NA | TRBV20-1 | CSAVADNEQYF | TGCAGTGCTGTCGCAGACAACGAGCAGTACTTC
TRBJ1-1 | TRBD1 | NA | TRBV14 | CASSQIPQGESTEAFF | TGTGCCAGCAGCCAAATCCCCCAGGGGGAGAGCACTGAAGCTTTCTTT
TRBJ2-1 | TRBD2 | NA | TRBV4-3 | CASSQDTSGRSSYNEQFF | TGCGCCAGCAGCCAAGATACTAGCGGGAGGAGCTCCTACAATGAGCAGTTCTTC
TRBJ2-7 | TRBD2 | NA | TRBV5-1 | CASSLTSGSYEQYF | TGCGCCAGCAGCTTGACTAGCGGGTCCTACGAGCAGTACTTC
TRBJ1-2 | TRBD1 | NA | TRBV7-9 | CASSLADRVGGYTF | TGTGCCAGCAGCTTAGCGGACAGGGTAGGAGGCTACACCTTC
TRBJ1-5 | TRBD1 | NA | TRBV5-5 | CASSVSRPTGGPYSNQPQHF | TGTGCCAGCAGCGTGTCCAGACCCACAGGGGGCCCTTATAGCAATCAGCCCCAGCATTTT
TRBJ2-7 | TRBD1 | NA | TRBV7-8 | CASSLPGTGGYEQYF | TGTGCCAGCAGTCTTCCGGGGACAGGGGGCTACGAGCAGTACTTC
TRBJ2-2 | TRBD2 | NA | TRBV7-9 | CASSLGSGGRTGELFF | TGTGCCAGCAGCTTAGGATCGGGAGGACGGACCGGGGAGCTGTTTTTT
TRBJ2-1 | TRBD1 | NA | TRBV19 | CASSIARGRYNEQFF | TGTGCCAGTAGTATAGCCAGGGGGCGATACAATGAGCAGTTCTTC
TRBJ2-1 | NA | NA | TRBV5-1 | CASSFAGVYEQFF | TGCGCCAGCAGCTTCGCCGGTGTGTATGAGCAGTTCTTC
TRBJ1-6 | NA | NA | TRBV6-1 | CASSVNSRRGLGPLHF | TGTGCCAGCAGTGTAAATTCACGGCGGGGGCTAGGACCCCTCCACTTT
TRBJ2-3 | NA | NA | TRBV5-1 | CASRVGTQSTDTQYF | TGCGCCAGCAGGGTTGGGACACAAAGCACAGATACGCAGTATTTT
TRBJ1-5 | NA | NA | TRBV9 | CASSVGTGFNQPQHF | TGTGCCAGCAGCGTAGGAACAGGGTTCAATCAGCCCCAGCATTTT
TRBJ2-7 | TRBD2 | NA | TRBV27 | CASSLGTSGRGDEQYF | TGTGCCAGCAGTTTAGGGACTAGCGGGAGAGGGGACGAGCAGTACTTC
TRBJ1-5 | NA | NA | TRBV7-2 | CASSSWGGMEPQHF | TGTGCCAGCAGCTCCTGGGGGGGAATGGAGCCCCAGCATTTT
TRBJ1-2 | TRBD1 | NA | TRBV20-1 | CSATRTGTYTF | TGCAGTGCTACTAGGACAGGGACCTACACCTTC
TRBJ2-2 | TRBD2 | few | TRBV4-2 | CASSHRGGGDGELFF | TGTGCCAGCAGCCACCGCGGGGGGGGAGACGGGGAGCTGTTTTTT
TRBJ2-1 | TRBD2 | NA | TRBV7-2 | CASILRTSGSKNEQFF | TGTGCCAGCATCCTACGGACTAGCGGGAGTAAGAATGAGCAGTTCTTC
TRBJ2-2 | NA | NA | TRBV19 | CASSTQTGELFF | TGTGCCAGTAGTACCCAGACCGGGGAGCTGTTTTTT
TRBJ1-2 | NA | NA | TRBV25-1 | CASSDGYGYTF | TGTGCCAGCAGTGACGGGTATGGCTACACCTTC
TRBJ1-3 | TRBD1 | NA | TRBV5-1 | CASSLGQGEGNTIYF | TGCGCCAGCAGCTTGGGACAGGGAGAGGGAAACACCATATATTTT
TRBJ2-4 | TRBD1 | NA | TRBV9 | CASSPHGGQGGNIQYF | TGTGCCAGCAGCCCCCATGGGGGACAGGGAGGGAACATTCAGTACTTC